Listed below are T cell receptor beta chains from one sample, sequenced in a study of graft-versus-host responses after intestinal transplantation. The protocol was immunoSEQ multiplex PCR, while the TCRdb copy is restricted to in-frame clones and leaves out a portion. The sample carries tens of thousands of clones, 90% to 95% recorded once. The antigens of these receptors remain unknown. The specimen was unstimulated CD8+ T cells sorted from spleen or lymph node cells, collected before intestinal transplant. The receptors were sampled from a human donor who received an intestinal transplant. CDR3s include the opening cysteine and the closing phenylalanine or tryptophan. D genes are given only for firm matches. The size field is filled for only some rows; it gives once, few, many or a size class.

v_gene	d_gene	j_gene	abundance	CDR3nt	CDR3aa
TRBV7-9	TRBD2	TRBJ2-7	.	TGTGCCAGCAGCTTTTTAGGACTAGCGGATCCCTACGAGCAGTACTTC	CASSFLGLADPYEQYF
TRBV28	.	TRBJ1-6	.	TGTGCCAGCAGTTCCACCACGTCATGGCGGGGGTGGGATTCACCCCTCCACTTT	CASSSTTSWRGWDSPLHF
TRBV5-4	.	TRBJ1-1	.	TGTGCCAGCAGCCCTCGGGGGTACGGGAACACTGAAGCTTTCTTT	CASSPRGYGNTEAFF
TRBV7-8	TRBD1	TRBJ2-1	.	TGTGCCAGCAGCTACACGACAGGGACCTACAATGAGCAGTTCTTC	CASSYTTGTYNEQFF
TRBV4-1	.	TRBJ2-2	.	TGCGCCAGCAGCCCCCATGACAACACCGGGGAGCTGTTTTTT	CASSPHDNTGELFF
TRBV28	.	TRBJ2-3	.	TGTGCCAGCAGCGGAGTCCCTAGCACAGATACGCAGTATTTT	CASSGVPSTDTQYF
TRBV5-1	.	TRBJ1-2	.	TGCGCCAGCAGCTTTGATTTTGGGGACGGGGTATACAATGGCTACACCTTC	CASSFDFGDGVYNGYTF
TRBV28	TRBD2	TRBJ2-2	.	TGTGCCAGCAGTCAGCTAGCGGGGAACACCGGGGAGCTGTTTTTT	CASSQLAGNTGELFF
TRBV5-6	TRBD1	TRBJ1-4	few	TGTGCCAGCAGCGCCGGACAGGGAGGCCTAGAAAAACTGTTTTTT	CASSAGQGGLEKLFF
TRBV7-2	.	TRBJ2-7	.	TGTGCCAGCAGCTTTTATCACCCATACGAGCAGTACTTC	CASSFYHPYEQYF
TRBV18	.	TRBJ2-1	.	TGTGCCAGCTCACGACGGGTCGTAGGCTACAATGAGCAGTTCTTC	CASSRRVVGYNEQFF
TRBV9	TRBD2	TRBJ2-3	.	TGTGCCAGCAGCGTAGCGGGGACTAGCGGGTCTAGCACAGATACGCAGTATTTT	CASSVAGTSGSSTDTQYF
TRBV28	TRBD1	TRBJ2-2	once	TGTGCCAGCAGTTTATTATCAGGGGGCACCGGGGAGCTGTTTTTT	CASSLLSGGTGELFF
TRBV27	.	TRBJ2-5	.	TGTGCCAGCGGCCAAACCGGGCCTCTGGGGACCCAGTACTTC	CASGQTGPLGTQYF
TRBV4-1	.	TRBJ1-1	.	TGCGCCAGCAGCCATCCTGAGGCAGGGGAGAACACTGAAGCTTTCTTT	CASSHPEAGENTEAFF
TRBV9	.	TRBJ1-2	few	TGTGCCAGCAGCGGGGGTTGGGGCTACACCTTC	CASSGGWGYTF
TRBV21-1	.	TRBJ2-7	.	TGTGCCAGCAGCAGGACTAGCGGGAGCGATTACGAGCAGTACTTC	CASSRTSGSDYEQYF
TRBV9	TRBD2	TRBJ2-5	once	TGTGCCAGCAGCCATTCGCAAATCCTAGCGGGCAAGCCCCAAGAGACCCAGTACTTC	CASSHSQILAGKPQETQYF
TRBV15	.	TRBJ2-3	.	TGTGCCACCAGCAGAGATTTTTTAGCCAGCACAGATACGCAGTATTTT	CATSRDFLASTDTQYF
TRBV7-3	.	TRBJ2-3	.	TGTGCCAGCAGCTTACTCGACAGTAGCACAGATACGCAGTATTTT	CASSLLDSSTDTQYF
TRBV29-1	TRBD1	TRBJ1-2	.	TGCAGCGTTGAAGATGGGGCGGAGGGGGCTCTCGACTATGGCTACACCTTC	CSVEDGAEGALDYGYTF
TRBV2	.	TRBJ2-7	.	TGTGCGACCACCCGGCAGGGTGCCTACGAGCAGTACTTC	CATTRQGAYEQYF
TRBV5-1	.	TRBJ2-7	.	TGCGCCAGCAGCTCCAATAGTGTCGAGCAGTACTTC	CASSSNSVEQYF
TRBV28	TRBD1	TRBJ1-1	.	TGTGCCAGCAGTTCGGGACAGGGAAATTCGAACACTGAAGCTTTCTTT	CASSSGQGNSNTEAFF
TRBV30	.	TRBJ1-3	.	TGTGCCTGGAGCGCCTTTGGGGGAAACACCATATATTTT	CAWSAFGGNTIYF
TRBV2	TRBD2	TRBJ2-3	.	TGTACACTAGCGGGAGGGACAGATACGCAGTATTTT	CTLAGGTDTQYF
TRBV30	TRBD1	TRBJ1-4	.	TGTGCCTGGAGTGTAGGGACAGGGGGCCAAGAAAAACTGTTTTTT	CAWSVGTGGQEKLFF
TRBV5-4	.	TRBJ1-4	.	TGTGCCAGCAGTATTTTTGGGGAGGAGGAAAAACTGTTTTTT	CASSIFGEEEKLFF
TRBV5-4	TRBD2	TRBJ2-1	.	TGTGCCAGCAGCCACTATGGTAGCGGGAGCTCCTACAATGAGCAGTTCTTC	CASSHYGSGSSYNEQFF
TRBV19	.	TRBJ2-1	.	TGTGCCAGTAGTATAGGACCGAGAGGGATAGTCTACAATGAGCAGTTCTTC	CASSIGPRGIVYNEQFF
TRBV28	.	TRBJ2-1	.	TGTGCCAGCAGACAGGATTACAATGAGCAGTTCTTC	CASRQDYNEQFF
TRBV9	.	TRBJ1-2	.	TGTGCCAGCAGCGTCTCGCCTGGCACGCATGGCTACACCTTC	CASSVSPGTHGYTF
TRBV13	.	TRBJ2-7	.	TGTGCCAGCAGCTTGAATTACGAGCAGTACTTC	CASSLNYEQYF
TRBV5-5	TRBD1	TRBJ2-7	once	TGTGCCAGCAGCTTGAGACAGGGGGGCGAGCAGTACTTC	CASSLRQGGEQYF
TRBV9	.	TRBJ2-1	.	TGTGCCAGCAGCGAGGCGGGCAATGAGCAGTTCTTC	CASSEAGNEQFF
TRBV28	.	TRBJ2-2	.	TGTGCCAGCAGTTTATTTTTCTTTCGGAACACCGGGGAGCTGTTTTTT	CASSLFFFRNTGELFF
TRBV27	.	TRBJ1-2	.	TGTGCCAGCAGTTTATCGCAGGACAGAGGTTACTATGGCTACACCTTC	CASSLSQDRGYYGYTF
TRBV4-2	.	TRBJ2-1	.	TGTGCCAGCAGCCCTAGCAACGAGCAGTTCTTC	CASSPSNEQFF
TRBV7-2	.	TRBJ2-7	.	TGTGCCAGCAGCTTAGGCTCGGACTCTTCCTACGAGCAGTACTTC	CASSLGSDSSYEQYF
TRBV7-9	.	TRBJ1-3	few	TGTGCCAGCAGCTTCGGGGGAGCGGCTGGAAACACCATATATTTT	CASSFGGAAGNTIYF
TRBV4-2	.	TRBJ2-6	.	TGTGCCAGCAGCCAAGATGGGTTGGGCTCTGGGGCCAACGTCCTGACTTTC	CASSQDGLGSGANVLTF
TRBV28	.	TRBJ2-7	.	TGTGCCAGCAGTTTCCCTTCCTACGAGCAGTACTTC	CASSFPSYEQYF
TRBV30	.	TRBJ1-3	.	TGTGCCTGGACAGCGGGACTTACTGGAAACACCATATATTTT	CAWTAGLTGNTIYF
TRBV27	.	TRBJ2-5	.	TGTGCCAGCAGTCCCTATGGAGTAGAGACCCAGTACTTC	CASSPYGVETQYF
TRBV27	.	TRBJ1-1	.	TGTGCCAGCAGTTTCGCCAGGGGAAACACTGAAGCTTTCTTT	CASSFARGNTEAFF
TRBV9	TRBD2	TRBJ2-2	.	TGTGCCAGCAGCCTGAGGACTAGCGGGAACACCGGGGAGCTGTTTTTT	CASSLRTSGNTGELFF
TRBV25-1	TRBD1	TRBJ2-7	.	TGTGCCACCCACCCAGGGGGAACCTACGAGCAGTACTTC	CATHPGGTYEQYF
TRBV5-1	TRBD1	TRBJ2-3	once	TGCGCCACCACCCCAGGGGGTGAAGGGCCAGATACGCAGTATTTT	CATTPGGEGPDTQYF
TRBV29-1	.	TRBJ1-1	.	TGCAGCGTTGAAGGGGGGATGAACACTGAAGCTTTCTTT	CSVEGGMNTEAFF
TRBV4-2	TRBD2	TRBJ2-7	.	TGTGCCAGCAGCCAAGTCGATAGCGGGAGAGGGTACGAGCAGTACTTC	CASSQVDSGRGYEQYF
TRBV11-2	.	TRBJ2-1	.	TGTGCCAGCAGCTTAGACTGGGACTCTTACAATGAGCAGTTCTTC	CASSLDWDSYNEQFF
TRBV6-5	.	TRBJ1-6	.	TGTGCCAGCAGTTACTCGATCGGCGGTGGAGGCTCACCCCTCCACTTT	CASSYSIGGGGSPLHF
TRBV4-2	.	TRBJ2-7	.	TGTGCCAGCAGCAGCTCCTACGAGCAGTACTTC	CASSSSYEQYF
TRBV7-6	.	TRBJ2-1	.	TGTGCCAGCAGCTTTGATGCTGTCCCTAGGGTCAGCTCCTACAATGAGCAGTTCTTC	CASSFDAVPRVSSYNEQFF
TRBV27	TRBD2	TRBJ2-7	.	TGTGCCAGCAGTTTATCGATGGGACTAGCGGACGAGCAGTACTTC	CASSLSMGLADEQYF
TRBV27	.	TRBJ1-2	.	TGTGCCAGCAGAAGCGGGCAAAAGACCTATGGCTACACCTTC	CASRSGQKTYGYTF
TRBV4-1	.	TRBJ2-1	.	TGCGCCAGCAGCCAAGAGGCTAGGGGGTACAATGAGCAGTTCTTC	CASSQEARGYNEQFF
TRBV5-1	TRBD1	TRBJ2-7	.	TGCGCCAGCAGCTTGGTAGGGGGCTCCCCCTACGAGCAGTACTTC	CASSLVGGSPYEQYF
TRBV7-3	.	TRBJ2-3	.	TGTGCCAGCAGCCCTCACCTCGGAGGCACAGATACGCAGTATTTT	CASSPHLGGTDTQYF